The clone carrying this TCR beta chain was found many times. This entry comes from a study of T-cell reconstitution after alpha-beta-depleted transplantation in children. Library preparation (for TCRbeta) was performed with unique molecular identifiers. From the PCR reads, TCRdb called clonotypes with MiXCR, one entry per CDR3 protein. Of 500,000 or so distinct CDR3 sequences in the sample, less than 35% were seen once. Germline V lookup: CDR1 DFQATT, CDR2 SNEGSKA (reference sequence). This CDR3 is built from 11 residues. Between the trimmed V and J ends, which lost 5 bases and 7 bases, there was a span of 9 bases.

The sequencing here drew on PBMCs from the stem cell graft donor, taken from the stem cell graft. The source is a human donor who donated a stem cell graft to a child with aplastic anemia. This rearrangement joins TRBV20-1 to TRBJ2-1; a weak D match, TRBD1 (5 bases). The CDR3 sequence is CSADRENEQFF. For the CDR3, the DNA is TGCAGTGCTGACAGAGAAAATGAGCAGTTCTTC.